The clone carrying this TCR beta chain has a single count. The antigen is unknown. The V end was cut by 2 bases, the J end by 7 bases, with 14 bases between. The germline CDR1 and CDR2 sequences are MNHEY and SMNVEV (reference sequence). The CDR3 is 14 amino acids. This entry is derived from a study of OX40 agonist ivuxolimab in advanced cancers. Study-wide results and limits: Within 6 weeks, CD4+ and CD8+ blood T cells expanded clonally at 0.1 to 3.0 mg/kg. Some patients who did not respond also had low normalized T-cell clonal expansion.

Generated by immunoSEQ multiplex PCR, the TCRdb table keeps only in-frame clones and is missing some. The profile shows 78,000 or so clones, roughly 90% of them singletons. The source of this sequence is an adult with an advanced solid tumor such as melanoma, head and neck, liver or kidney cancer. The chain joins TRBV27 to TRBJ1-1; D unresolved. Sequencing was performed on CD4+ or CD8+ T cells sorted from blood, taken in a trial of the OX40 agonist ivuxolimab. CDR3 bases: TGTGCCAGCAGTTTAAGGATGGGGTCATTTGAAGCTTTCTTT. Its translation: CASSLRMGSFEAFF.